Listed below are T cell receptor beta chains from one sample, sequenced in a study of blood T cell repertoires in COVID-19. Assay used: immunoSEQ multiplex PCR; TCRdb lists only in-frame clones, some missing. The sample has roughly 230,000 clones; 85% to 90% are singletons. The sequenced sample consisted of peripheral blood. The receptors shown here come from a woman aged 60 to 75 with COVID-19, enrolled during active disease. Each CDR3 is given without its conserved first and last residue.

ASSLGRTTEAF	TRBJ1-1	TRBV11-2
ASSPGGSQYGYT	TRBJ1-2	TRBV5-5
ASSYRILAGGHSYNEQF	TRBJ2-1	TRBV6-2/TRBV6-3
ASSPYPTGANEKLF	TRBJ1-4	TRBV4-1
ASSAAGRYGYT	TRBJ1-2	TRBV19
ASSPRDRSFSGANVLT	TRBJ2-6	TRBV9
ASSRGGYEQY	TRBJ2-7	TRBV13
ATRTGANSPLH	TRBJ1-6	TRBV6-5
ASSLELSNTEAF	TRBJ1-1	TRBV5-1
ATSSSYGRTGGIGGYT	TRBJ1-2	TRBV15
ASRKNGGPGGPTEAF	TRBJ1-1	TRBV2
ASSHAGVQETQY	TRBJ2-5	TRBV7-2
ASSRSGGPNTGELF	TRBJ2-2	TRBV9
ASSVLPQSGEAADTQY	TRBJ2-3	TRBV9
ASSTLTGVGEKLF	TRBJ1-4	TRBV6-5
AWSTHRENTEAF	TRBJ1-1	TRBV30
ASSHRTANSPLH	TRBJ1-6	TRBV14
ASSPIGENTEAF	TRBJ1-1	TRBV18
ASSVGLQTGVEGTQY	TRBJ2-3	TRBV9
ASSLFARQTGELF	TRBJ2-2	TRBV6-2/TRBV6-3
ASSYPELLIKEGAF	TRBJ1-1	TRBV6-2/TRBV6-3
AIVATGGVDTGELF	TRBJ2-2	TRBV10-3
ASKPSGGARDGELF	TRBJ2-2	TRBV4-1
ASSLWSSRDNQPQH	TRBJ1-5	TRBV5-5
SVATGNYGYT	TRBJ1-2	TRBV29-1
ASSQGLAGGNTGELF	TRBJ2-2	TRBV7-2
ASSYAGANTEAF	TRBJ1-1	TRBV6-2/TRBV6-3
ASSPGGGNTGELF	TRBJ2-2	TRBV7-7
ASSAGQVPNTEAF	TRBJ1-1	TRBV7-3
ASSPRDGTGKNTEAF	TRBJ1-1	TRBV9
ASSYPGVGYT	TRBJ1-2	TRBV6-2/TRBV6-3
ASSLSGSSPYYGYT	TRBJ1-2	TRBV19
ASSVGTGGSNEKLF	TRBJ1-4	TRBV9
ASSVAPDSPLH	TRBJ1-6	TRBV9
ASSSRDRLEKSGNTIY	TRBJ1-3	TRBV5-1
ASSAQGTTYEQY	TRBJ2-7	TRBV11-2
ASNLGHLYNSPLH	TRBJ1-6	TRBV7-7
ASSLPISAGPNGAGELF	TRBJ2-2	TRBV7-9
ASSLGRTGNAYEQY	TRBJ2-7	TRBV5-1
ASSQMNTEAF	TRBJ1-1	TRBV11-2
ASSLGGQGGEQF	TRBJ2-1	TRBV5-1
ASSQRQNSPLH	TRBJ1-6	TRBV3-1/TRBV3-2